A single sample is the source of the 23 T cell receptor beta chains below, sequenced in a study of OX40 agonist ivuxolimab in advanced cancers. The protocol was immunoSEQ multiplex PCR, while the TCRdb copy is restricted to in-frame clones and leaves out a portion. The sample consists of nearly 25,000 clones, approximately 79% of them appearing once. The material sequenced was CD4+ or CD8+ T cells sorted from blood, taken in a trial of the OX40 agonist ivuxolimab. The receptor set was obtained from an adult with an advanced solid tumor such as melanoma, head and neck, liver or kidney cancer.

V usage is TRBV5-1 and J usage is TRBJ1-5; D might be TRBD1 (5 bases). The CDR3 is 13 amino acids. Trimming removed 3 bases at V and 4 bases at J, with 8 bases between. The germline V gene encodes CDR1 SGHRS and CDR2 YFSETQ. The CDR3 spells CASSYDSNQPQHF. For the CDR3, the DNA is TGCGCCAGCAGCTACGACAGTAATCAGCCCCAGCATTTT.

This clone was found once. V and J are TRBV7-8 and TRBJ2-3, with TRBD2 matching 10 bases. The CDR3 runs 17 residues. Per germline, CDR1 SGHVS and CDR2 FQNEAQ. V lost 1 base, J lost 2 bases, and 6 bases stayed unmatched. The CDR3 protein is CASSLGTSGQYTDTQYF. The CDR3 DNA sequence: TGTGCCAGCAGCTTAGGGACTAGCGGCCAATACACAGATACGCAGTATTTT. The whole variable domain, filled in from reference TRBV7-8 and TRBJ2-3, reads GAGVSQSPRYKVAKRGQDVALRCDPISGHVSLFWYQQALGQGPEFLTYFQNEAQLDKSGLPSDRFFAERPEGSVSTLKIQRTQQEDSAVYLCASSLGTSGQYTDTQYFGPGTRLTVL.

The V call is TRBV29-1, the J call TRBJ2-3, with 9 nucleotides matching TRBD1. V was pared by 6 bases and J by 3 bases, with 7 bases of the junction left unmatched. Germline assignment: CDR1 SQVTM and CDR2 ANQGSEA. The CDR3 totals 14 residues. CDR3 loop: CSVYPTGGTDTQYF. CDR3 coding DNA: TGCAGCGTGTACCCGACAGGGGGGACAGATACGCAGTATTTT.

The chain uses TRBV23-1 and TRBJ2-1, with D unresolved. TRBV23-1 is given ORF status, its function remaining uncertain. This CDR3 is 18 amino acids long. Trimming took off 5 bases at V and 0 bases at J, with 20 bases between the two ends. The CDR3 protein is CASSSIVPSLSSYNEQFF. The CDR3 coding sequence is TGCGCCAGCAGTTCAATCGTGCCCAGCCTCAGCTCCTACAATGAGCAGTTCTTC.

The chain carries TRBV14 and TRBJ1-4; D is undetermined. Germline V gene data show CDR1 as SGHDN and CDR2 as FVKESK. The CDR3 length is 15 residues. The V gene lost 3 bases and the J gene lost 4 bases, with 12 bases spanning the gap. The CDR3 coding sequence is TGTGCCAGCAGCCAGCTTGGAGGTCTTAATGAAAAACTGTTTTTT. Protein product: CASSQLGGLNEKLFF.

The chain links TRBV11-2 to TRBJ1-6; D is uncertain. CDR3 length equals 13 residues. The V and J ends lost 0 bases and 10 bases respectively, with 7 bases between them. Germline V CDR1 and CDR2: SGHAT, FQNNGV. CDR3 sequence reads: CASSLDPGSPLHF. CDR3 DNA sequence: TGTGCCAGCAGCTTAGATCCAGGATCACCCCTCCACTTT.

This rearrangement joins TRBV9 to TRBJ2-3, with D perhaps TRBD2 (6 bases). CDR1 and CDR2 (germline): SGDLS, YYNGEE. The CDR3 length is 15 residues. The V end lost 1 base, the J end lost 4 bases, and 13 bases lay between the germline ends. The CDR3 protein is CASSVTSPPADTQYF. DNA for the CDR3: TGTGCCAGCAGCGTAACTAGCCCTCCCGCAGATACGCAGTATTTT.

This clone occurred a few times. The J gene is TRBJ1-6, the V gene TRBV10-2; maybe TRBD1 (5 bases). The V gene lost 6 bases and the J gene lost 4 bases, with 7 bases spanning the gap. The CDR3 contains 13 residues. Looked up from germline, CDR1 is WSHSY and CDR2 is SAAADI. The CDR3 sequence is CASSRDYNSPLHF. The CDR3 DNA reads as TGCGCCAGCAGCAGGGATTATAATTCACCCCTCCACTTT.

The CDR3 coding sequence is TGTGCCAGCAGTGAAGGACGGCCGCAGTACTTC. Protein product: CASSEGRPQYF. The chain uses TRBV6-1 and TRBJ2-7; D not certain. The CDR3 totals 11 residues. V was cut by 1 base and J by 9 bases, with 7 bases left in between. CDR1 is MNHNS and CDR2 is SASEGT in the germline V gene.

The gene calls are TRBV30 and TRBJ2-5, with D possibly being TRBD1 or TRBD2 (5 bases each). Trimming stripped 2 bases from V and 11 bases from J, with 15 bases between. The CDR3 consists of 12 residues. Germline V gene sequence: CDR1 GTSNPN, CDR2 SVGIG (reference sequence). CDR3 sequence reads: CAWSSQGWEQYF. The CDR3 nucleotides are TGTGCCTGGAGTTCTCAGGGTTGGGAGCAGTACTTC.

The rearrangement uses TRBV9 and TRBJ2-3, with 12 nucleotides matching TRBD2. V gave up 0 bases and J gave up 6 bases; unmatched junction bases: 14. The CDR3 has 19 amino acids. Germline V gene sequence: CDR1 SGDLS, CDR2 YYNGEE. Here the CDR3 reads CASSVAIAGTSGPGDTQYF. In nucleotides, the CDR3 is TGTGCCAGCAGCGTAGCCATAGCCGGGACTAGCGGGCCGGGGGATACGCAGTATTTT. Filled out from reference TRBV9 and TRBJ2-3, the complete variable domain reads DSGVTQTPKHLITATGQRVTLRCSPRSGDLSVYWYQQSLDQGLQFLIQYYNGEERAKGNILERFSAQQFPDLHSELNLSSLELGDSALYFCASSVAIAGTSGPGDTQYFGPGTRLTVL.

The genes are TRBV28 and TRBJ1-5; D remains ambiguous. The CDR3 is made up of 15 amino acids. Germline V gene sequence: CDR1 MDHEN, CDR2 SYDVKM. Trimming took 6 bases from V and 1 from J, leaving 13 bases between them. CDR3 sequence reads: CASRGPGLSNQPQHF. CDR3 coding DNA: TGTGCCAGCAGGGGCCCGGGGTTGAGCAATCAGCCCCAGCATTTT.

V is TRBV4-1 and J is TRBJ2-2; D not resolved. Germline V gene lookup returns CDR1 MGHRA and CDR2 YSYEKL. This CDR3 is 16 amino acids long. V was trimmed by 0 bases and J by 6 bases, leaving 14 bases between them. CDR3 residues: CASSQDGNLGAGELFF. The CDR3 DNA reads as TGCGCCAGCAGCCAAGATGGGAATCTAGGCGCCGGGGAGCTGTTTTTT.

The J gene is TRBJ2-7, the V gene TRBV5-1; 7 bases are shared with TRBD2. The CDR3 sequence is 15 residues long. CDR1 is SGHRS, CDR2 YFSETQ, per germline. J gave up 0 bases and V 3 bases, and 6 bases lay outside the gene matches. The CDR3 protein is CASSYMGGSSYEQYF. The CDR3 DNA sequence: TGCGCCAGCAGCTATATGGGCGGGAGCTCCTACGAGCAGTACTTC.

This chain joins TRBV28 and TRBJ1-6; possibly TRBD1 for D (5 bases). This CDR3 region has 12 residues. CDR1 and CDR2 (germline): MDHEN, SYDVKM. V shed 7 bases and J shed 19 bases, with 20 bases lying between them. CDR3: CASTAHPGGRHF. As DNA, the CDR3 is TGTGCCAGCACCGCCCACCCGGGGGGTAGGCACTTT. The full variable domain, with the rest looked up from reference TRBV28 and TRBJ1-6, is DVKVTQSSRYLVKRTGEKVFLECVQDMDHENMFWYRQDPGLGLRLIYFSYDVKMKEKGDIPEGYSVSREKKERFSLILESASTNQTSMYLCASTAHPGGRHFGNGTRLTVT.

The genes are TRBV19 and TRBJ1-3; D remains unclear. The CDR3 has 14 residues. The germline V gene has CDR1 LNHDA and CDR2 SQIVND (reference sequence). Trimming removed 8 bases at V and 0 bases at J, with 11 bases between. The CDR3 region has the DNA TGTGCCAGTTCTCGGGCCGGCTCTGGAAACACCATATATTTT. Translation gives CASSRAGSGNTIYF.

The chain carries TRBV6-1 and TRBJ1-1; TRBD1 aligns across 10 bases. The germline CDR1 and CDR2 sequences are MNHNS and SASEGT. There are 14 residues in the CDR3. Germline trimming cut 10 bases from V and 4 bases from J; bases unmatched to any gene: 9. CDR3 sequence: CAIRRTGGGTEAFF. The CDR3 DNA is TGTGCCATCAGAAGGACAGGGGGGGGCACTGAAGCTTTCTTT.

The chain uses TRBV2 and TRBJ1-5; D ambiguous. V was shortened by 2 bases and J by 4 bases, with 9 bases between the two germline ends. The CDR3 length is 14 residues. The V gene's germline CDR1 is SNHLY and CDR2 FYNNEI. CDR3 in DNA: TGTGCCAGCAGTGAAATGAGCGGTAATCAGCCCCAGCATTTT. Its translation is CASSEMSGNQPQHF.

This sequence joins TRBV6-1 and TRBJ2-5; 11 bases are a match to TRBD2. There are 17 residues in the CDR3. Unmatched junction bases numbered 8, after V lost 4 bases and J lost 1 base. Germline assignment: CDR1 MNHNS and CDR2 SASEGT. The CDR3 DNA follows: TGTGCCAGCAGTGGGCAATCCGGGACTAGCGGCCAAGAGACCCAGTACTTC. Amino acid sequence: CASSGQSGTSGQETQYF.

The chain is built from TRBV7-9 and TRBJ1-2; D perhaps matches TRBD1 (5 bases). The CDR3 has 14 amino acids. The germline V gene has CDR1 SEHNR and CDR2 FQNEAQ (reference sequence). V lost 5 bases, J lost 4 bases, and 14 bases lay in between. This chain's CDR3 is CASSTGTRSYGYTF. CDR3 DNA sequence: TGTGCCAGCAGCACCGGGACGAGGAGCTATGGCTACACCTTC.

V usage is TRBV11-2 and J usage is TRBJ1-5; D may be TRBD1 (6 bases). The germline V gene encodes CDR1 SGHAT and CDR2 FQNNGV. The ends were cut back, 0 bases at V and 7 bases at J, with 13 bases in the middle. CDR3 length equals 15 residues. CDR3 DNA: TGTGCCAGCAGCTTAGATCGGGGGCAGGGCCAGCCCCAGCATTTT. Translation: CASSLDRGQGQPQHF.

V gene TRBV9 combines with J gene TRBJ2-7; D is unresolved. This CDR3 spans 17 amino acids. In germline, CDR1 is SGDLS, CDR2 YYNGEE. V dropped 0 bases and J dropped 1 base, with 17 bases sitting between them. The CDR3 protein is CASSVEGYRSLSYEQYF. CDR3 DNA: TGTGCCAGCAGCGTAGAAGGTTATCGGTCCTTATCCTACGAGCAGTACTTC.

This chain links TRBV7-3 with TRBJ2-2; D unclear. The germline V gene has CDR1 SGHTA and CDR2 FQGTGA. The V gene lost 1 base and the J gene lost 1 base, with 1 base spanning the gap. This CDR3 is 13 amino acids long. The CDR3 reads CASSLMNTGELFF. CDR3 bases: TGTGCCAGCAGCTTAATGAACACCGGGGAGCTGTTTTTT.